This T cell receptor (beta chain) was profiled in a study of glioma-infiltrating T cells. The study's findings and limits: Tissue and blood shared very few CDR3 sequences. Gliomas, especially low-grade, showed above-expected tissue-blood divergence; non-neoplastic patients showed below.

This clonotype was observed at least ten times. Its antigen is not known. The iRepertoire nested amplicon-rescue multiplex PCR amplified TCR alpha and beta CDR3s from RNA. Input was 100-400 ng of tissue mRNA or PBMC total RNA. TCRdb reprocessed the multiplex PCR reads with MiXCR, giving one entry per CDR3 protein. Among 45,000 or so distinct CDR3 sequences, about 22% were seen once, and the ten largest hold more than 5.5%. Germline values: CDR1 MDHEN, CDR2 SYDVKM. CDR3 length equals 17 residues. The V and J ends lost 6 bases and 0 bases respectively, with 18 bases between them. The chain couples TRBV28 to TRBJ2-4; no reliable D call. This TCR was sampled from a human donor with low-grade glioma or glioblastoma, undergoing nonglioma brain surgery, or in good health (not recorded which). The sample was glioma tissue, nonneoplastic brain tissue, or PBMCs (not recorded which). The CDR3 protein is CASSLMKGELAKNIQYF. In DNA, the CDR3 is TGTGCCAGCAGCCTTATGAAAGGAGAGTTAGCCAAAAACATTCAGTACTTC.